The TCR beta chain described here comes from a study of T cells in Graves' hyperthyroidism and ophthalmopathy. This clonotype was recorded many times. No antigen is known for it. V shed 3 bases, J shed 3 bases, and the junction held 3 bases outside the gene matches. Germline V gene data show CDR1 as SGHAT and CDR2 as FQNNGV. There are 15 residues in the CDR3. Study results and limitations: Ophthalmopathy got predicted by the model a median roughly six months before its onset.

Ophthalmopathy cases met thresholds of Clinical Activity Score at least 3, NOSPECS grade at least 4 and duration under 3 months. Lactation, pregnancy, other autoimmune disease or uncontrolled infection excluded patients. From approximately 9.5 ml of fresh peripheral blood, PBMCs were isolated. Amplification of TCR beta CDR3 regions was performed using RNA transcripts as template. Initially, a first-round RT-PCR of the TCR CDR3 employed the HTBI primer set. TCRdb reanalysed the multiplex PCR reads using MiXCR and keeps one entry per CDR3 protein. The sample records about 590,000 distinct CDR3 sequences, 12% to 15% being singletons.

The specimen was blood. This chain uses TRBV11-2 with TRBJ2-2, with 8 bases matching TRBD2. This sequence originates from a woman between 18 and 30 years old with Graves' ophthalmopathy. The DNA for the CDR3 is TGTGCCAGCAGCTTGGGACTAGAGTACACCGGGGAGCTGTTTTTT. It is translated as CASSLGLEYTGELFF.